A selection of T cell receptor beta chains follows, all from one sample in a study of shared clonotypes between healthy human individuals. The data were produced by immunoSEQ multiplex PCR, yet TCRdb's version contains in-frame clones alone and is incomplete. The repertoire holds 2,500,000 or so clones, approximately 90% seen once, with 0.13% to 0.15% in the top ten. Sequencing used naive CD4+ T cells sorted from blood. These receptors originate from a man younger than 35 in good health. CDR3s include the opening cysteine and the closing phenylalanine or tryptophan. The order of the fields is clone size, V gene, J gene, D gene, CDR3 protein, CDR3 DNA. A D gene is named only where the DNA matches it firmly. Size values are once, few and many counts, or a class for expanded clones, and some rows have none.

-	TRBV5-5	TRBJ1-1	-	CASSLAGMNTEAFF	TGTGCCAGCAGCTTGGCAGGCATGAACACTGAAGCTTTCTTT
once	TRBV6-6	TRBJ2-1	TRBD1	CASRLGQVRHEQFF	TGTGCCAGCAGACTCGGACAGGTTAGGCATGAGCAGTTCTTC
-	TRBV6-5	TRBJ2-7	-	CASRGVGSSPYEQYF	TGTGCCAGCAGGGGGGTGGGGAGCTCCCCCTACGAGCAGTACTTC
-	TRBV7-2	TRBJ2-3	-	CASSLAPADTQYF	TGTGCCAGCAGCTTAGCGCCCGCAGATACGCAGTATTTT
-	TRBV4-1	TRBJ2-2	-	CASSQDPGGSTGELFF	TGCGCCAGCAGCCAAGATCCCGGGGGTAGCACCGGGGAGCTGTTTTTT
-	TRBV15	TRBJ1-4	-	CATLSGRSATNEKLFF	TGTGCCACCCTATCGGGACGGTCCGCAACTAATGAAAAACTGTTTTTT
-	TRBV10-3	TRBJ1-1	TRBD1	CAGGTDHTEAFF	TGTGCTGGGGGGACAGACCACACTGAAGCTTTCTTT
-	TRBV5-1	TRBJ1-1	TRBD1	CASSRDRREAFF	TGCGCCAGCAGCAGGGACAGGCGTGAAGCTTTCTTT
once	TRBV15	TRBJ1-1	-	CATSRDTEGTEAFF	TGTGCCACCAGCAGAGACACGGAGGGCACTGAAGCTTTCTTT
-	TRBV19	TRBJ1-6	TRBD1	CASSIEGQGSSPLHF	TGTGCCAGTAGTATAGAGGGACAGGGGAGTTCACCCCTCCACTTT
-	TRBV5-1	TRBJ1-6	-	CASSSSGPYNSPLHF	TGCGCCAGCAGTTCTAGTGGGCCCTATAATTCACCCCTCCACTTT
few	TRBV4-1	TRBJ1-5	-	CASSQVTGSNQPQHF	TGCGCCAGCAGCCAAGTAACAGGGAGCAATCAGCCCCAGCATTTT
few	TRBV19	TRBJ1-2	-	CASRVTGQYGYTF	TGTGCCAGTAGGGTTACAGGGCAGTATGGCTACACCTTC
-	TRBV9	TRBJ1-6	-	CASSVGWEGNSPLHF	TGTGCCAGCAGCGTAGGGTGGGAGGGTAATTCACCCCTCCACTTT
-	TRBV2	TRBJ1-6	-	CASSEPGIPLHF	TGTGCCAGCAGTGAACCTGGGATCCCCCTCCACTTT
-	TRBV5-1	TRBJ2-3	TRBD2	CASSLASGRGTDTQYF	TGCGCCAGCAGCTTAGCGAGCGGGAGGGGGACAGATACGCAGTATTTT
-	TRBV6-5	TRBJ1-2	-	CASSIDSYGYTF	TGTGCCAGCAGCATCGACAGCTATGGCTACACCTTC
once	TRBV4-1	TRBJ1-3	-	CASSQDLGFSGNTIYF	TGCGCCAGCAGCCAAGATCTAGGGTTCTCTGGAAACACCATATATTTT
-	TRBV27	TRBJ2-7	TRBD1	CASTEGQGRYEQYF	TGTGCCAGCACTGAGGGACAGGGGCGCTACGAGCAGTACTTC
-	TRBV5-1	TRBJ2-2	-	CASSPQSGGPGELFF	TGCGCCAGCAGCCCCCAGTCGGGGGGCCCCGGGGAGCTGTTTTTT
few	TRBV6-5	TRBJ1-2	-	CASSYNPRYDYGYTF	TGTGCCAGCAGTTACAACCCTAGGTACGACTATGGCTACACCTTC
-	TRBV2	TRBJ2-7	-	CASRTVAYEQYF	TGTGCCAGCAGGACAGTAGCCTACGAGCAGTACTTC
-	TRBV11-2	TRBJ2-5	-	CASSLYRDEETQYF	TGTGCCAGCAGCCTGTACAGGGATGAAGAGACCCAGTACTTC
-	TRBV18	TRBJ2-3	-	CASSPPVTDTQYF	TGTGCCAGCTCACCTCCGGTCACAGATACGCAGTATTTT
-	TRBV27	TRBJ2-4	-	CASSSLYTLAKNIQYF	TGTGCCAGCAGTTCGCTATATACGCTAGCCAAAAACATTCAGTACTTC
-	TRBV10-3	TRBJ2-7	-	CAIASLGGSYEQYF	TGTGCCATCGCCAGCCTGGGGGGCTCCTACGAGCAGTACTTC
-	TRBV25-1	TRBJ1-2	TRBD1	CASSLPGQAYGYTF	TGTGCCAGCAGTCTCCCCGGACAGGCCTATGGCTACACCTTC
-	TRBV7-2	TRBJ2-7	TRBD2	CASSFRDYYEQYF	TGTGCCAGCAGCTTCCGGGACTACTACGAGCAGTACTTC
-	TRBV4-2	TRBJ2-3	TRBD2	CASSQEMTSGRYSDGDTQYF	TGTGCCAGCAGCCAGGAAATGACTAGCGGGAGATACTCGGACGGGGATACGCAGTATTTT
few	TRBV30	TRBJ1-5	-	CAWSRWENQPQHF	TGTGCCTGGAGTAGGTGGGAGAATCAGCCCCAGCATTTT
-	TRBV7-2	TRBJ1-6	TRBD1	CASSRGQGNSPLHF	TGTGCCAGCAGCCGGGGACAGGGGAATTCACCCCTCCACTTT
-	TRBV19	TRBJ2-7	TRBD1	CASSPRTGSYEQYF	TGTGCCAGTAGCCCTCGGACAGGGTCCTACGAGCAGTACTTC
-	TRBV11-2	TRBJ2-1	-	CASSSSGSSYNEQFF	TGTGCCAGCAGCTCGTCGGGAAGCTCCTACAATGAGCAGTTCTTC
-	TRBV28	TRBJ2-5	TRBD2	CASSMLGGAREETQYF	TGTGCCAGCAGTATGCTCGGGGGGGCCAGGGAAGAGACCCAGTACTTC